These 11 T cell receptor beta chains share one sample of origin, sequenced in a study of cytomegalovirus exposure and HLA in healthy donors. A multiplex PCR was run with 60 Vbeta primers and 13 Jbeta primers. This table comes from immunoSEQ multiplex PCR, and its TCRdb copy is limited to in-frame clones, with some not included. The profile shows 170,000 or so clones, approximately 80% of them singletons. Sample: PBMCs. Every receptor here comes from a man younger than 40 in good health and CMV-seropositive.

The CDR3 sequence is CASRADPSHSDTQYF. In DNA, the CDR3 is TGTGCCAGCAGAGCGGATCCCTCCCACTCAGATACGCAGTATTTT. This chain links TRBV6-4 with TRBJ2-3, with D possibly TRBD2 on 5 matching bases. This CDR3 is built from 15 residues. The V end was cut by 6 bases, the J end by 4 bases, with 17 bases between. In germline, CDR1 is MRHNA, CDR2 SNTAGT.

This clone was recorded only once. The chain carries TRBV19 and TRBJ2-5, with D perhaps matching TRBD2 (6 bases). The ends were cut back, 5 bases at V and 3 bases at J, with 10 bases in the middle. The CDR3 consists of 13 residues. Per germline, CDR1 LNHDA and CDR2 SQIVND (reference sequence). This CDR3 reads CASSLGGEETQYF. The CDR3 nucleotides are TGTGCCAGTAGTCTCGGGGGAGAAGAGACCCAGTACTTC.

J is TRBJ2-1 and V is TRBV9; weak D call: TRBD1 (5 bases). V dropped 2 bases and J dropped 8 bases, with 14 bases sitting between them. The length of the CDR3 is 14 residues. Germline CDR1 reads SGDLS; CDR2 reads YYNGEE. CDR3: CASSVGTGSDEQFF. CDR3 DNA sequence: TGTGCCAGCAGCGTGGGAACAGGATCGGATGAGCAGTTCTTC.

This clone was recorded only once. This chain connects TRBV19 to TRBJ1-2, with TRBD1 identical over 9 bases. The CDR3 is made up of 15 amino acids. Germline CDR1 is LNHDA and CDR2 is SQIVND (reference sequence). V lost 6 bases to trimming and J lost 2 bases; unmatched junction nucleotides: 7. This CDR3 is CASRDRGMSNYGYTF. The DNA for the CDR3 is TGTGCCAGTAGAGACAGGGGGATGAGCAACTATGGCTACACCTTC. The full variable domain, in which reference TRBV19 and TRBJ1-2 provide the parts outside the CDR3, is DGGITQSPKYLFRKEGQNVTLSCEQNLNHDAMYWYRQDPGQGLRLIYYSQIVNDFQKGDIAEGYSVSREKKESFPLTVTSAQKNPTAFYLCASRDRGMSNYGYTFGSGTRLTVV.

The chain employs TRBV7-2 and TRBJ1-6, with 7 bases aligning to TRBD1. With 6 bases clipped from V and 0 bases from J, the junction kept 11 bases outside the gene matches. The V gene's germline CDR1 is SGHTA and CDR2 FQGNSA. The CDR3 extends over 18 amino acids. The CDR3 loop reads CASSPQGGPSSYNSPLHF. CDR3 DNA: TGTGCCAGCAGTCCTCAAGGGGGCCCAAGCTCCTATAATTCACCCCTCCACTTT. The full variable domain, with the rest looked up from reference TRBV7-2 and TRBJ1-6, is GAGVSQSPSNKVTEKGKDVELRCDPISGHTALYWYRQSLGQGLEFLIYFQGNSAPDKSGLPSDRFSAERTGGSVSTLTIQRTQQEDSAVYLCASSPQGGPSSYNSPLHFGNGTRLTVT.

This clone was counted between two and nine times. The gene calls are TRBV6-5 and TRBJ2-2; weak D call: TRBD1 (5 bases). CDR3 length: 15 amino acids. Between the trimmed V and J ends, which lost 3 bases and 0 bases, there was a span of 8 bases. Per the germline V gene, CDR1 is MNHEY and CDR2 is SVGAGI. CDR3 coding DNA: TGTGCCAGCAGTTATCGACAGTCGAACACCGGGGAGCTGTTTTTT. Translated: CASSYRQSNTGELFF.

This clone was observed a few times. The J gene is TRBJ2-1, the V gene TRBV14; TRBD1 agrees at 10 bases. The V and J ends lost 4 bases and 0 bases, in that order; junction bases with no gene match: 12. This CDR3 is 19 amino acids long. Looked up from germline, CDR1 is SGHDN and CDR2 is FVKESK. Written as DNA, the CDR3 is TGTGCCAGCAGCCCCCGGACAGGGGGAAGGGGTAGCTCCTACAATGAGCAGTTCTTC. Translation: CASSPRTGGRGSSYNEQFF.

The V gene is TRBV25-1, the J gene TRBJ2-7; TRBD2 aligns across 11 bases. The CDR3 consists of 15 residues. Germline lookup yields CDR1 MGHDK and CDR2 SYGVNS. V trimming: 2 bases; J trimming: 4 bases; junction bases outside the gene matches: 4. The CDR3 nucleotides are TGTGCCAGCAGTGAAACGGGACTAGCGGATTACGAGCAGTACTTC. This encodes CASSETGLADYEQYF.

The V and J genes are TRBV28 and TRBJ2-1; 8 nucleotides align to TRBD2. The V segment lost 11 bases and the J segment 1 base; nucleotides outside the gene matches: 7. The CDR3 is made up of 14 amino acids. CDR1 and CDR2 from the germline V gene are MDHEN and SYDVKM. For the CDR3, the DNA is TGTGCCGCCAACAGCGGGGGTTCCTACAATGAGCAGTTCTTC. It is translated as CAANSGGSYNEQFF.

CDR3 residues: CASSLKNRELYEQYF. The CDR3 DNA reads TGTGCCAGCAGTTTAAAGAACAGAGAGCTCTACGAGCAGTACTTC. This rearrangement joins TRBV27 to TRBJ2-7; D is unresolved. Trimming cost V 2 bases and J 3 bases, with 14 bases left between them. The germline V gene encodes CDR1 MNHEY and CDR2 SMNVEV (reference sequence). The CDR3 sequence is 15 residues long.

Details on this clone: One junction end disagrees with the germline gene, perhaps due to a read error. The chain is built from TRBV13 and TRBJ2-1; 9 nucleotides line up with TRBD2. This CDR3 comprises 15 residues. Germline CDR1 and CDR2: PRHDT and FYEKMQ (reference sequence). CDR3 residues: CASTLGVAGENEQFF. The CDR3 DNA is TGTGCCAGCACCTTAGGGGTAGCGGGGGAGAATGAGCAGTTCTTC.